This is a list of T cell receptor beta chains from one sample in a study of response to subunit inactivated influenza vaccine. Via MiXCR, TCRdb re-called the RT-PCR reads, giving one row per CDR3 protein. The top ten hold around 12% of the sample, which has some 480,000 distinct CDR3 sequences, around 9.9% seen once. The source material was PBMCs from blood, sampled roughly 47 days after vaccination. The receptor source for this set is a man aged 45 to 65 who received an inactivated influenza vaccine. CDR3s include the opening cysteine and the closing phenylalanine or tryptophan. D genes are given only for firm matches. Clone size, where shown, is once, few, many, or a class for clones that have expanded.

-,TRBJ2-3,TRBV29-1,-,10,TGCAGCCTCTCACGGGATACGCAGTATTTT,CSLSRDTQYF
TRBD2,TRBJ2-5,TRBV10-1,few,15,TGCGCCAGCAGTGTCACTAGCGGGGTGGCCGGGACCCAGTACTTC,CASSVTSGVAGTQYF
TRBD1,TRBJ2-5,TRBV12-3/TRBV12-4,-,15,TGTGCCAGCAGGTTGGGACAGGGGTTGTTTGAGACCCAGTACTTC,CASRLGQGLFETQYF
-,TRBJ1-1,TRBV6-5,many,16,TGTGCCAGCAGTTACTCGAAGGCAGTCCCGAACACTGAAGCTTTCTTT,CASSYSKAVPNTEAFF
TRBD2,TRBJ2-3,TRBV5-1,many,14,TGCGCCAGCAGCTTCGGGACTAGCGGGGAGACGCAGTATTTT,CASSFGTSGETQYF
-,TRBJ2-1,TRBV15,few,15,TGTGCCACCAGCCTGGGACATGGAACCTACAATGAGCAGTTCTTC,CATSLGHGTYNEQFF
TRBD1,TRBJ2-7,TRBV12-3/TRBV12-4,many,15,TGTGCCAGCAGCCCCGCCGGACAGGGTGGAGGAAGGCAGTACTTC,CASSPAGQGGGRQYF
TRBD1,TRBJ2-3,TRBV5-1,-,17,TGCGCCAGCAGCTCCTTACAGGGGAAGGGGGGCACAGATACGCAGTATTTT,CASSSLQGKGGTDTQYF
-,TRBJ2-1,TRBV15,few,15,TGTGCCACCAGCAGAGATTGGGGCGGCTACAATGAGCAGTTCTTC,CATSRDWGGYNEQFF
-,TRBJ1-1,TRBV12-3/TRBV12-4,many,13,TGTGCCAGCAGTTTAGTGCAGAACACTGAAGCTTTCTTT,CASSLVQNTEAFF
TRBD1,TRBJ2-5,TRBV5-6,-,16,TGTGCCAGCAGCCCCGGGACAGCTCTTACGAAAGAGACCCAGTACTTC,CASSPGTALTKETQYF
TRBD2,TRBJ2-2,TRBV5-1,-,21,TGCGCCAGCAGCTTGCCGCCGGGACTAGCGGGGGTCCCCTTCGACGGCGGGGAGCTGTTTTTT,CASSLPPGLAGVPFDGGELFF
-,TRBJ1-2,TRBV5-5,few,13,TGTGCCAGCAGCGAGGGGGTGAACTATGGCTACACCTTC,CASSEGVNYGYTF
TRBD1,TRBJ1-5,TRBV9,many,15,TGTGCCAGCAGCGTAGGACAGGGGATCGATCAGCCCCAGCATTTT,CASSVGQGIDQPQHF
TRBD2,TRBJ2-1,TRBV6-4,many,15,TGTGCCAGCAGTCCAACTAGCGGAGAATACAATGAGCAGTTCTTC,CASSPTSGEYNEQFF
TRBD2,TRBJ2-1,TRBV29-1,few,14,TGCAGCGTTTCTGGCGGGAGCTCCTACAATGAGCAGTTCTTC,CSVSGGSSYNEQFF
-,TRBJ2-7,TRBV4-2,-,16,TGTGCCAGCAGCCAAGAATGGAGCGGAAAATACTACGAGCAGTACTTC,CASSQEWSGKYYEQYF
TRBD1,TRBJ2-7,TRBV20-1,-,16,TGCAGTGCTAGTGAAAGCGCCGGGACAGGGAGCTACGAGCAGTACTTC,CSASESAGTGSYEQYF
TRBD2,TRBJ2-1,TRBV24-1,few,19,TGTGCCACCAGTGACCCGGGGACTAGCGGGCCAAGCTCCTACAATGAGCAGTTCTTC,CATSDPGTSGPSSYNEQFF
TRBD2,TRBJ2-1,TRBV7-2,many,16,TGTGCCAGCAGCTCAAGTGCTAGCGGGGGTTACAATGAGCAGTTCTTC,CASSSSASGGYNEQFF
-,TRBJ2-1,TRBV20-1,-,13,TGCAGTGCTCTATTACTAGGGTACAATGAGCAGTTCTTC,CSALLLGYNEQFF
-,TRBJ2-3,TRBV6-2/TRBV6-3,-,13,TGTGCCACTCGGACCTCGCCGGGTGATACGCAGTATTTT,CATRTSPGDTQYF
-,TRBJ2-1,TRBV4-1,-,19,TGCGCCAGCAGCCAAGATCTTAGGGGCGTGGGGGCGCGGGGGAATGAGCAGTTCTTC,CASSQDLRGVGARGNEQFF
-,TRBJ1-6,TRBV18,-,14,TGTGCCAGCTCACCACCTTTAGAATCTTCACCCCTCCACTTT,CASSPPLESSPLHF
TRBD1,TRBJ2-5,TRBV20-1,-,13,TGCAGTGCTAGAGGGACAGGGGAAGAGACCCAGTACTTC,CSARGTGEETQYF
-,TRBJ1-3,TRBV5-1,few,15,TGCGCCAGCAGCTTGGAACGGGGCTCTGGAAACACCATATATTTT,CASSLERGSGNTIYF
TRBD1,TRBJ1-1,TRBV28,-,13,TGTGCCAGCAGCTGGGACAGGGGGGGAAAAGCTTTCTTT,CASSWDRGGKAFF
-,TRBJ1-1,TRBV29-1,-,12,TGCAGCGTGACAGGCGGGAACACTGAAGCTTTCTTT,CSVTGGNTEAFF
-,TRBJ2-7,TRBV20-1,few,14,TGCAGTGCTAGAGTGGGGAAGGGCCCCGTCGAGCAGTACTTC,CSARVGKGPVEQYF
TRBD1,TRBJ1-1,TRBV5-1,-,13,TGCGCCAGAGGAGGGGGCGGGGACACTGAAGCTTTCTTT,CARGGGGDTEAFF
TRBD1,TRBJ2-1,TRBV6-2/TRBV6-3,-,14,TGTGCCAGCAGAAGACAGGGGGGGAACAATGAGCAGTTCTTC,CASRRQGGNNEQFF
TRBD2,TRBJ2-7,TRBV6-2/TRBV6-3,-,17,TGTGCCAGCAGTTATGGGACTAGCGGGGCGCATTCGAGTGTGCAGTACTTC,CASSYGTSGAHSSVQYF
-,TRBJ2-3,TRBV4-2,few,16,TGCGCCAGCAGCCAACGTCTAGCGCCTGGCACAGATACGCAGTATTTT,CASSQRLAPGTDTQYF
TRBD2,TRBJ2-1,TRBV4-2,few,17,TGTGCCAGCAGCCAATCCCTGAGCGGGGGGGCCCACAATGAGCAGTTCTTC,CASSQSLSGGAHNEQFF
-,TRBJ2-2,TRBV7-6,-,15,TGTGCCAGCAGCTTAGCCGGATTCAGCACCGGGGAGCTGTTTTTT,CASSLAGFSTGELFF
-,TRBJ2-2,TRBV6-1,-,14,TGTGCCAGCATTCCGGGACCGGGATACGGGGAGCTGTTTTTT,CASIPGPGYGELFF
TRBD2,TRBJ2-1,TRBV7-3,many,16,TGTGCCAGCAGCTTAACACTAGCGGGATCCCACAATGAGCAGTTCTTC,CASSLTLAGSHNEQFF
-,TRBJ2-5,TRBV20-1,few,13,TGCAGTGCAAACCATGCCGCGAGAGAGACCCAGTACTTC,CSANHAARETQYF
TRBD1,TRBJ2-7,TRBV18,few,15,TGTGCCAGCTCACCTGGAGAGACAGGGTCCTACGAGCAGTACTTC,CASSPGETGSYEQYF
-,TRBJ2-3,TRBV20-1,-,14,TGCAGTGCTAGAGATCTGATTTCCACAGATACGCAGTATTTT,CSARDLISTDTQYF
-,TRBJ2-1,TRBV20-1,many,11,TGCAGTGCTAGAGAGACTGGGGGGTTGTTCTTC,CSARETGGLFF
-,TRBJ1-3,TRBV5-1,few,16,TGCGCCAGCAGCTTGATGGACGGACGCTCTGGAAACACCATATATTTT,CASSLMDGRSGNTIYF
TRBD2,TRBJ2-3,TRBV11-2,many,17,TGTGCCAGCAGCTCGAACACCGGGACTAGCCTCACAGATACGCAGTATTTT,CASSSNTGTSLTDTQYF